This entry concerns a single TCR beta chain. What it binds is not known. These data originate in a study of cytomegalovirus exposure and HLA in healthy donors. This PCR relied on a set of 60 Vbeta primers and 13 Jbeta primers. TCRdb's table, derived via immunoSEQ multiplex PCR, lists solely in-frame clones and lacks some. The sample consists of fewer than 150,000 clones, 60% to 85% of them appearing once. The CDR3 has 16 residues. V was clipped by 4 bases and J by 0 bases, with 16 bases between them. Germline values: CDR1 SGHRS, CDR2 YFSETQ. Notes on the study in general: In a later analysis, TCR beta V- and J-gene trimming showed a link to a missense DCLRE1C variant.

The sequenced material came from PBMCs. This chain joins TRBV5-1 and TRBJ1-1; D unresolved. The receptor was isolated from a male donor in good health and CMV-seronegative. In DNA form, the CDR3 reads TGCGCCAGCAGCCGAATCGACGGAGCCATGAACACTGAAGCTTTCTTT. Translating gives CASSRIDGAMNTEAFF.